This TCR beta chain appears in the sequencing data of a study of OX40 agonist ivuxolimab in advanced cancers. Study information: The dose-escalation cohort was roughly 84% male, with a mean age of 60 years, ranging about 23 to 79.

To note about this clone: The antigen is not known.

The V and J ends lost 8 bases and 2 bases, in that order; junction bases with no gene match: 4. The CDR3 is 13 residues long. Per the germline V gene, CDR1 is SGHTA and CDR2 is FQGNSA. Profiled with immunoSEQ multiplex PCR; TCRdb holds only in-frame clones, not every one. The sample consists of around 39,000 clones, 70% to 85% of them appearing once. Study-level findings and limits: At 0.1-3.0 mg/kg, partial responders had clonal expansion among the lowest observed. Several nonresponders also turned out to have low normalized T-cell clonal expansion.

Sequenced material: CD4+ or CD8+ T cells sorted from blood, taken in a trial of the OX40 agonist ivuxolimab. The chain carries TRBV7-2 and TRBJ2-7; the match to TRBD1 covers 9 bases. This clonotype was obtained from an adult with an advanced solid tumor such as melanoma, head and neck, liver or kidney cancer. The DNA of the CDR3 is TGTGCCAGCTCGCGGGACAGGGCCTACGAGCAGTACTTC. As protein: CASSRDRAYEQYF.